A single TCR beta chain is shown here with its context. This entry belongs to a study of patients and donors after allogeneic stem cell transplantation. Deletions cut 5 bases from V and 2 bases from J, with 12 bases between. This CDR3 is 14 amino acids long. Germline-derived CDR1 and CDR2 are SGHAT and FQDESV (reference sequence). Via MiXCR, TCRdb re-called the RT-PCR reads, giving one row per CDR3 protein. Altogether about 960,000 distinct CDR3 sequences are present, about 20% being singletons, with the ten largest covering around 5.5%. Sample: blood, either unsorted or a sorted T cell fraction (not recorded which). The TCR originated in a human donor who was either an allogeneic HSCT recipient or a stem cell or donor lymphocyte infusion donor (not recorded which). It is not recorded whose cells these are; they may come from a transplant donor. This chain links TRBV11-1 with TRBJ1-2; weak D call: TRBD1 (5 bases). The CDR3: CASSRTQRNYGYTF. The CDR3 DNA reads as TGTGCCAGCAGCCGGACACAGAGGAACTATGGCTACACCTTC.